The 3 T cell receptor beta chains reported below all come from one sample, sequenced in a study of blood T cell dynamics during melanoma immunotherapy. TCRdb's copy holds only in-frame clones and misses some; the assay was immunoSEQ multiplex PCR. The sample holds about 5,000 clones, around 90% seen once. The time point is: pre-treatment baseline. Source: blood, taken from a patient treated with checkpoint blockade. The origin of the receptors is a human donor with melanoma.

This clone was counted once. CDR3 DNA sequence: TGTGCCAGCAGCCCTGGGGCTAGCGGGGACTCCTACGAGCAGTACTTC. Translating gives CASSPGASGDSYEQYF. The chain uses TRBV11-2 and TRBJ2-7; 9 bases match TRBD2. V shed 5 bases and J 0 bases; nucleotides not matched to a gene: 8. The CDR3 loop spans 16 amino acids. Germline values: CDR1 SGHAT, CDR2 FQNNGV.

This rearrangement joins TRBV4-1 to TRBJ1-1; no clear D gene. CDR3 size: 13 residues. The germline gives CDR1 MGHRA, CDR2 YSYEKL. V lost 1 base to trimming and J lost 6 bases, with 9 bases between them. The CDR3 coding sequence is TGCGCCAGCAGCCAAGTCGGGATTCCTGAAGCTTTCTTT. Translating gives CASSQVGIPEAFF.

The chain recombines TRBV7-6 with TRBJ2-3; TRBD2 matches at 7 bases. The CDR3 consists of 15 residues. V lost 3 bases, J lost 1 base, and 4 bases stayed unmatched. CDR1 and CDR2 (germline): SGHVS, FNYEAQ. The CDR3 sequence is CASSLKAGGTDTQYF. CDR3 sequence (DNA): TGTGCCAGCAGCTTGAAGGCGGGGGGCACAGATACGCAGTATTTT.